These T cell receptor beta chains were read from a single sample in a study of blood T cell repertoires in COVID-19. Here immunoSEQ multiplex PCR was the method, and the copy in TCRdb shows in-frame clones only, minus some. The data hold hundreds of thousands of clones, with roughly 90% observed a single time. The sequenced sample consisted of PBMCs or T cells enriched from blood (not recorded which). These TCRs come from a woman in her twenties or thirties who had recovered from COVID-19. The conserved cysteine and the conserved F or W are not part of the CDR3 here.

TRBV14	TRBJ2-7	ASSQLDRDSYEQY
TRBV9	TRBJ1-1	ASSDEVMPTEAF
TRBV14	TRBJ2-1	ASRSGTGSLGEQF
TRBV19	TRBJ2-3	ASSDRRGPTDTQY
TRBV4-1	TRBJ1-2	ASSWNRRANYGYT
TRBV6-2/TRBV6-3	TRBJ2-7	ASSWGQSMEQY
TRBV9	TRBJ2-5	ASSASGAPYQETQY
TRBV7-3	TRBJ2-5	ASSLVSKETQY
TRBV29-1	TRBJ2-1	SVEFSASANNEQF
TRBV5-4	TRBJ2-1	ASSLEVLADYNEQF
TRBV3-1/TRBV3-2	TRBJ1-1	ASSQDEERGRGAF
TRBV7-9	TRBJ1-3	ASSPSGARGNTIY
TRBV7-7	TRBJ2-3	ASSFSGTGTDTQY
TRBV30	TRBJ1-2	AWSETVDGYT
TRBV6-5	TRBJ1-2	ASSRGAAYGYT
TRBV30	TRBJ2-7	AWGPGTVSYEQY
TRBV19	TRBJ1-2	ASSIRRSGYT